The present T cell receptor (beta chain) was sequenced within a study of T-cell reconstitution after alpha-beta-depleted transplantation in children. Study-wide points: Several hundred graft clones that had expanded were reportedly the source of alpha-beta T cells about two months after transplant. T-cell numbers and diversity one year post-transplant derived largely from freshly generated T cells.

This clonotype was seen only a few times. Its antigen remains unknown. Unique molecular identifiers were built into the TCRbeta library. Each CDR3 protein gets one entry after TCRdb re-called the PCR reads with MiXCR. The sample includes approximately 980,000 distinct CDR3 sequences, about 31% of them seen just once. The CDR3 has 15 residues. Germline V gene data show CDR1 as SEHNR and CDR2 as FQNEAQ (reference sequence). V was clipped by 0 bases and J by 5 bases, with 14 bases between them. This TCR was sampled from a boy under three years old who had a stem cell transplant for SCID, so the T cells may come from the graft donor. The V call is TRBV7-9, the J call TRBJ2-7; either TRBD1 or TRBD2 may supply D (5 bases each). The sequencing used PBMCs, mostly from graft donor cells, collected 360 days after TCRalphabeta/CD19-depleted stem cell transplant. CDR3 loop: CASSLAGKGENEQYF. Here the CDR3 DNA reads TGTGCCAGCAGCTTAGCGGGGAAAGGGGAGAACGAGCAGTACTTC.